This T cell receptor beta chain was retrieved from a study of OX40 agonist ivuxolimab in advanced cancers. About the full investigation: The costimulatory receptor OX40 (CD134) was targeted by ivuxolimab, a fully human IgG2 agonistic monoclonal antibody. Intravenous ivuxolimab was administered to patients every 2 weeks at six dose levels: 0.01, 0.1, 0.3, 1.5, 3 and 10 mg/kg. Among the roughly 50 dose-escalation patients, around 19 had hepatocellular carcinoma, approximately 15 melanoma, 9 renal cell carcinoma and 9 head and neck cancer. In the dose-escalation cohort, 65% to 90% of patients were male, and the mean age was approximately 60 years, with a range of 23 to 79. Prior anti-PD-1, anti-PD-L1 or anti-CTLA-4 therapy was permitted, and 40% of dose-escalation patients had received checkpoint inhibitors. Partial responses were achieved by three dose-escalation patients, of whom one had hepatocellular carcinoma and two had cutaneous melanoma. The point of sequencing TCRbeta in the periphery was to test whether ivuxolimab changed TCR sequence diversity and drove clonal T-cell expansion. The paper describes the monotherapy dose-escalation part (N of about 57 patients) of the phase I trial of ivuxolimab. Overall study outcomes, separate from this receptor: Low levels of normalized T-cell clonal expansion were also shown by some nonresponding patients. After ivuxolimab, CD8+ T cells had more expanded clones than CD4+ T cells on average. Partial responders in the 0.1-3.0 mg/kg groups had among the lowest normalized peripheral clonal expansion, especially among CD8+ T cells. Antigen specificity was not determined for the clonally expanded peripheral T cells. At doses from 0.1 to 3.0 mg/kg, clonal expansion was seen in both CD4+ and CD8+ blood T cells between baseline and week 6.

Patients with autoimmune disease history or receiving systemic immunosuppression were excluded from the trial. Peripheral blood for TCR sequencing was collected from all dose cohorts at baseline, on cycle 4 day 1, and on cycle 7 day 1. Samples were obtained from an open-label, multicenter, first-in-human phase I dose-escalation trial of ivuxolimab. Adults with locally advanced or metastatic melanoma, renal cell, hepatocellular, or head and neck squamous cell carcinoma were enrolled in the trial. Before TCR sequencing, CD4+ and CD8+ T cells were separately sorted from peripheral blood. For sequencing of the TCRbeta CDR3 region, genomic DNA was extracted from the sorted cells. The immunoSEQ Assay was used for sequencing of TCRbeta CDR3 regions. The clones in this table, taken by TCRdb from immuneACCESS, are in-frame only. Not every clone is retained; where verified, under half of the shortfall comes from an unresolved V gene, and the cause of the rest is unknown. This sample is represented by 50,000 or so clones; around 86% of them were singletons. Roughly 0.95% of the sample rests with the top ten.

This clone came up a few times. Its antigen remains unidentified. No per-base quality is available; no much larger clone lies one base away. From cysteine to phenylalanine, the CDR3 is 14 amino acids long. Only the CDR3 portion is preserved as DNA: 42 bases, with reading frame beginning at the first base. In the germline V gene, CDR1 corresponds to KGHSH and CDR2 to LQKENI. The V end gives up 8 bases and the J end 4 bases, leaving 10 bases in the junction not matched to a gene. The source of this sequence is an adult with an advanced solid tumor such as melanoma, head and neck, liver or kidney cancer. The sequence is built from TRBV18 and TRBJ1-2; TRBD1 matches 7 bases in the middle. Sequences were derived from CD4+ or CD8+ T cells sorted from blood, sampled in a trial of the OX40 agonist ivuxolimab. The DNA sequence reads TGTGCCAGCCAAACAGGGGACGAAGGCTATGGCTACACCTTC. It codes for CASQTGDEGYGYTF. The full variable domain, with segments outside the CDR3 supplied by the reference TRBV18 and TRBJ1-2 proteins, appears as NAGVMQNPRHLVRRRGQEARLRCSPMKGHSHVYWYRQLPEEGLKFMVYLQKENIIDESGMPKERFSAEFPKEGPSILRIQQVVRGDSAAYFCASQTGDEGYGYTFGSGTRLTVV.